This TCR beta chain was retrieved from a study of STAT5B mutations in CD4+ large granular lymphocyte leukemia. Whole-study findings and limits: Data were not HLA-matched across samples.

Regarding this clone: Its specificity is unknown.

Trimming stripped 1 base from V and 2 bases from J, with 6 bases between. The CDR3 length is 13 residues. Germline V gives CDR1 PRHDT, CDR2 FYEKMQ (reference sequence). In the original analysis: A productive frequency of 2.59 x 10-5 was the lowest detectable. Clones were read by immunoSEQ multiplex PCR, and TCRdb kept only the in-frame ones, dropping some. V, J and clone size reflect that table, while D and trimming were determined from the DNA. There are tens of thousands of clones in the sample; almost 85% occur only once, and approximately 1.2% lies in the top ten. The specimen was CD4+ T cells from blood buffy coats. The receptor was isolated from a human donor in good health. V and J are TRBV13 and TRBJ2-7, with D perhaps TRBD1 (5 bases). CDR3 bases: TGTGCCAGCAGCTTAGCAGGGACCTACGAGCAGTACTTC. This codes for CASSLAGTYEQYF.